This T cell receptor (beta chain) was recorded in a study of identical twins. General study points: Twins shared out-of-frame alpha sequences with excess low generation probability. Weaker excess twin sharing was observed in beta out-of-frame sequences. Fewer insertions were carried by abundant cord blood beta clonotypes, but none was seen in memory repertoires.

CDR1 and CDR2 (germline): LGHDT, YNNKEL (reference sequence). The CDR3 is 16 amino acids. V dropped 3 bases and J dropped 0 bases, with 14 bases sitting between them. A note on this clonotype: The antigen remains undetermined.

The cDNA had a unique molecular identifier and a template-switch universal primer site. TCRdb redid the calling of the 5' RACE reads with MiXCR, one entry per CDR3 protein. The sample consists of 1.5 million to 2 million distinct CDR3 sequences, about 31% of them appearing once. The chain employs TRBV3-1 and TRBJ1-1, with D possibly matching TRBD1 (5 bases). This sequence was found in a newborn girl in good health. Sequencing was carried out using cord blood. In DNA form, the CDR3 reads TGTGCCAGCAGCCAGGGCCTTCAGGGTATGAACACTGAAGCTTTCTTT. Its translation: CASSQGLQGMNTEAFF.